This passage covers 11 T cell receptor beta chains from one sample sequenced in a study of blood T cell repertoires in COVID-19. The assay was immunoSEQ multiplex PCR, and TCRdb's table has in-frame clones only and misses some. The repertoire consists of about 200,000 clones, with approximately 78% occurring once and the leading ten covering 8% to 10%. Sequencing was carried out using peripheral blood. These receptor sequences come from a woman older than 75 with COVID-19, enrolled during active disease.

J is TRBJ1-2 and V is TRBV30; 8 positions agree with TRBD1. The germline gives CDR1 GTSNPN, CDR2 SVGIG (reference sequence). The CDR3 runs 16 residues. Trimming removed 2 bases from V and 2 bases from J; junction bases left unmatched: 10. In nucleotides, the CDR3 is TGTGCCTGGAGTAGAATGGGGACAGGAAAAAACTATGGCTACACCTTC. Protein sequence: CAWSRMGTGKNYGYTF.

The chain carries TRBV7-2 and TRBJ2-1, with TRBD2 identical over 9 bases. Losses at the gene ends were 5 bases for V and 4 bases for J; bases not matched to a gene: 9. The CDR3 covers 16 residues. Germline CDR1 reads SGHTA; CDR2 reads FQGNSA. CDR3 sequence: CASSTQPSGKYNEQFF. The CDR3 DNA is TGTGCCAGCAGCACGCAACCTAGCGGGAAATACAATGAGCAGTTCTTC.

V usage is TRBV28 and J usage is TRBJ2-2, with 8 bases matching TRBD2. Germline assignment: CDR1 MDHEN and CDR2 SYDVKM. This CDR3 contains 15 residues. V gave up 3 bases and J gave up 2 bases; unmatched junction bases: 2. The CDR3 nucleotides are TGTGCCAGCAGTTTCAGCGGGAGTAACACCGGGGAGCTGTTTTTT. This encodes CASSFSGSNTGELFF.

J is TRBJ1-1 and V is TRBV11-3; D not certain. Germline-derived CDR1 and CDR2 are SGHNT and YENEEA. The CDR3 sequence is 12 residues long. V lost 6 bases to trimming and J lost 4 bases, with 9 bases between them. CDR3 nucleotide sequence: TGTGCCAGCAGTTTAAGTAGCACTGAAGCTTTCTTT. It yields the protein CASSLSSTEAFF.

This chain links TRBV7-9 with TRBJ2-3, with TRBD2 matching over 14 bases. The V and J ends lost 5 bases and 3 bases, in that order; junction bases with no gene match: 4. The CDR3 has 16 residues. Germline CDR1 SEHNR, CDR2 FQNEAQ (reference sequence). CDR3 in DNA: TGTGCCAGCAGCATGGGACTAGCGGGAGTAACAGATACGCAGTATTTT. Translated: CASSMGLAGVTDTQYF.

This clone was seen once. In DNA form, the CDR3 reads TGTGCCAGCAGCGAGGGGACAGCTCCTCGGCAAGAGACCCAGTACTTC. Its translation: CASSEGTAPRQETQYF. The gene calls are TRBV21-1 and TRBJ2-5; TRBD1 is the table's D call and was not checked against the DNA. TRBV21-1 is a listed pseudogene. CDR3 size: 16 residues.

This clone was seen just once. The chain uses TRBV3-1 (or the pseudogene TRBV3-2) and TRBJ2-2, with D possibly matching TRBD1 (6 bases). The CDR3 has 16 residues. CDR1 LGHDT and CDR2 YNNKEL come from the germline V gene (reference sequence). Trimming cost V 0 bases and J 1 base, with 9 bases left between them. The CDR3 DNA reads TGTGCCAGCAGCCAAGATCGGACAGTGAACACCGGGGAGCTGTTTTTT. Translating it yields CASSQDRTVNTGELFF.

This clone has only one observation. The chain has TRBV9 and TRBJ2-7, with D possibly matching TRBD1 (7 bases). Trimming took 4 bases from V and 9 from J, leaving 26 bases between them. The CDR3 runs to 16 residues. The germline V gene encodes CDR1 SGDLS and CDR2 YYNGEE. The CDR3 DNA is TGTGCCAGCAGCCCCGCCGGGCGGCAGGGGGGTCTGAGGCAGTACTTC. Translated, it gives CASSPAGRQGGLRQYF.

The genes are TRBV6-5 and TRBJ2-1; D is undetermined. The V end lost 6 bases, the J end lost 11 bases, and 14 bases lay between the germline ends. In germline, CDR1 is MNHEY, CDR2 SVGAGI. The CDR3 sequence is 12 residues long. The CDR3 is CASSPGTTKQFF. The CDR3 coding sequence is TGTGCCAGCAGCCCCGGTACTACAAAGCAGTTCTTC.

The chain is built from TRBV28 and TRBJ1-6, with 7 bases matching TRBD1. The CDR3 length is 16 residues. The V gene's germline CDR1 is MDHEN and CDR2 SYDVKM. Germline trimming cut 3 bases from V and 4 bases from J; bases unmatched to any gene: 6. This CDR3 is CASSFGQEGYNSPLHF. The CDR3 coding sequence is TGTGCCAGCAGTTTTGGACAGGAAGGTTATAATTCACCCCTCCACTTT.

This sequence joins TRBV20-1 and TRBJ2-7, with D perhaps matching TRBD2 (5 bases). Trimming took off 3 bases at V and 5 bases at J, with 17 bases between the two ends. The CDR3 is 14 residues long. Germline CDR1 DFQATT, CDR2 SNEGSKA (reference sequence). This CDR3 is CSASLSTGGHEQYF. CDR3 DNA: TGCAGTGCTAGTCTTTCTACTGGAGGCCACGAGCAGTACTTC.